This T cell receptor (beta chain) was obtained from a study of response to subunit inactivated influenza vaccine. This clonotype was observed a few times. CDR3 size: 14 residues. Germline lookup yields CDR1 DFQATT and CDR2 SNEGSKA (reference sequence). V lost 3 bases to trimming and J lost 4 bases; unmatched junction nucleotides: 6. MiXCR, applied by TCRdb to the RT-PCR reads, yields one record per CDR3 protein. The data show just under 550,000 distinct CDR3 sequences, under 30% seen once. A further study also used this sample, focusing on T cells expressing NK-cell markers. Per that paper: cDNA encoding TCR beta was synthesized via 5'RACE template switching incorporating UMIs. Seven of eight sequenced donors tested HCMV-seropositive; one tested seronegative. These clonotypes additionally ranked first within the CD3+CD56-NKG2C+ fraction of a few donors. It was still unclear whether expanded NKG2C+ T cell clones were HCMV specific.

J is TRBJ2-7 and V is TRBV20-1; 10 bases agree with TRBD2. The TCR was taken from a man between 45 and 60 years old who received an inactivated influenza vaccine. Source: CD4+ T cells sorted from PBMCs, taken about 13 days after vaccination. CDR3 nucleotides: TGCAGTGCTAGTCCGGCTAGCGGGAGTTACGAGCAGTACTTC. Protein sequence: CSASPASGSYEQYF.